The clone carrying this TCR beta chain was picked up a small number of times. The antigen remains undetermined. The sample comes from a study of T cell repertoires in cytomegalovirus infection. Study-level information: TCR beta signatures that were public indicated CMV infection and matching HLA type.

Between the trimmed V and J ends, which lost 0 bases and 4 bases, there was a span of 18 bases. The length of the CDR3 is 17 residues. CDR1 SGHVS and CDR2 FNYEAQ come from the germline V gene. TCRdb called the reads again in MiXCR, with one record for every CDR3 protein. The sample holds some 110,000 distinct CDR3 sequences, about 31% seen once. General observations from the study: Dominant in the ex vivo response were TCR beta clonotypes restricted by HLA-C and specific for CMV.

The sequence came from a human donor in good health (CMV status not recorded). Some clones in this sample may be carry-over from other donors' samples. Here the sequenced sample was CD8+ T cells from cultured PBMCs, taken from culture after CMV antigen stimulation. V and J are TRBV7-6 and TRBJ2-5; maybe TRBD2 (6 bases). The CDR3 DNA is TGTGCCAGCAGCTTAGCTGGGACTCTGGGTTGGAGAGAGACCCAGTACTTC. As protein: CASSLAGTLGWRETQYF.